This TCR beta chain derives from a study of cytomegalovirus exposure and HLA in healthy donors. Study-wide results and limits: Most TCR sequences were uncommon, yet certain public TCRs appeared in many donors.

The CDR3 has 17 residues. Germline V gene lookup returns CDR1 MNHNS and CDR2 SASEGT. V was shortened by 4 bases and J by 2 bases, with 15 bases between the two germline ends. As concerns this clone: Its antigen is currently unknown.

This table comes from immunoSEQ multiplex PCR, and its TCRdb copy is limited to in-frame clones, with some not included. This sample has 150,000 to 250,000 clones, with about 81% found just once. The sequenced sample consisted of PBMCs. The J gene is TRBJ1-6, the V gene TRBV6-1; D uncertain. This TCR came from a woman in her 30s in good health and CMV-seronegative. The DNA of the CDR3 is TGTGCCAGCAGTGCCTCAGGAAAATCGGCCTATAATTCACCCCTCCACTTT. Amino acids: CASSASGKSAYNSPLHF.